The 9 T cell receptor beta chains presented below share a single source sample, sequenced in a study of blood T cell repertoires in COVID-19. The repertoire was sequenced with immunoSEQ multiplex PCR; TCRdb's copy has only in-frame clones and lacks some. The sample consists of about 300,000 clones, about four fifths of them appearing once. Material: peripheral blood. These receptors were taken from a human donor with COVID-19, enrolled during active disease. The donor label of this sample is uncertain.

This sequence joins TRBV5-1 and TRBJ2-7, with TRBD2 matching over 13 bases. Germline lookup yields CDR1 SGHRS and CDR2 YFSETQ. The CDR3 has 15 residues. The V segment lost 5 bases and the J segment 4 bases; nucleotides outside the gene matches: 6. The CDR3 nucleotides read TGCGCCAGCAGGCCACTAGCGGGAGGGCCATACGAGCAGTACTTC. Translation gives CASRPLAGGPYEQYF. Based on the CDR3 plus reference TRBV5-1 and TRBJ2-7, the full variable domain is KAGVTQTPRYLIKTRGQQVTLSCSPISGHRSVSWYQQTPGQGLQFLFEYFSETQRNKGNFPGRFSGRQFSNSRSEMNVSTLELGDSALYLCASRPLAGGPYEQYFGPGTRLTVT.

The J gene is TRBJ2-1, the V gene TRBV4-1, with D perhaps TRBD1 (6 bases). Per germline, CDR1 MGHRA and CDR2 YSYEKL. Trimming stripped 0 bases from V and 8 bases from J, with 8 bases between. This CDR3 has 13 amino acids. The CDR3 sequence is CASSQDQGHEQFF. CDR3 bases: TGCGCCAGCAGCCAAGACCAGGGGCATGAGCAGTTCTTC.

This rearrangement joins TRBV29-1 to TRBJ2-1; a possible D gene is TRBD2 (5 bases). V lost 3 bases to trimming and J lost 0 bases, with 15 bases between them. The CDR3 covers 16 residues. Germline V gene lookup returns CDR1 SQVTM and CDR2 ANQGSEA. The CDR3 sequence is CSVDQLIRGSYNEQFF. CDR3 coding DNA: TGCAGCGTTGATCAACTCATTCGGGGCTCCTACAATGAGCAGTTCTTC.

CDR3 coding DNA: TGTGCCAGTACCCAGCGGGAGGCCAGATCGAATGAGCAGTTCTTC. Its protein product is CASTQREARSNEQFF. The chain is built from TRBV19 and TRBJ2-1; 9 bases fit TRBD2. CDR1 and CDR2 from the germline V gene are LNHDA and SQIVND (reference sequence). Unmatched junction bases numbered 11, after V lost 7 bases and J lost 7 bases. CDR3 length equals 15 residues.

This rearrangement joins TRBV7-2 to TRBJ2-2, with D perhaps TRBD1 (6 bases). The germline V gene has CDR1 SGHTA and CDR2 FQGNSA. Deletions cut 6 bases from V and 5 bases from J, with 10 bases between. There are 13 residues in the CDR3. Here the CDR3 reads CASRATGTGELFF. CDR3 in DNA: TGTGCCAGCAGGGCAACAGGGACCGGGGAGCTGTTTTTT.

The chain employs TRBV9 and TRBJ2-7; TRBD2 aligns across 8 bases. CDR3 size: 14 residues. CDR1 and CDR2 (germline): SGDLS, YYNGEE. Unmatched junction bases numbered 6, after V lost 3 bases and J lost 4 bases. The CDR3 DNA reads TGTGCCAGCAGCGGGACTAGCTATGGGTACGAGCAGTACTTC. It translates to CASSGTSYGYEQYF.

The CDR3 is CASSRNGGGDSNQPQHF. The CDR3 bases are TGTGCCAGCTCACGGAACGGGGGAGGGGATAGCAATCAGCCCCAGCATTTT. The rearrangement links TRBV18 to TRBJ1-5, with TRBD1 as a possible D gene (5 bases). This CDR3 contains 17 residues. The V and J ends lost 4 bases and 0 bases respectively, with 16 bases between them. Germline CDR1 KGHSH, CDR2 LQKENI.

The V call is TRBV2, the J call TRBJ2-1, with TRBD2 identical over 10 bases. Looked up from germline, CDR1 is SNHLY and CDR2 is FYNNEI. Trimming removed 9 bases from V and 5 bases from J; junction bases left unmatched: 13. The CDR3 has 16 amino acids. The DNA for the CDR3 is TGTGCCAGGGGGGGGCTAGCGGGAGATTTAGACAATGAGCAGTTCTTC. As protein: CARGGLAGDLDNEQFF. Together with reference TRBV2 and TRBJ2-1, the CDR3 gives the full variable domain: EPEVTQTPSHQVTQMGQEVILRCVPISNHLYFYWYRQILGQKVEFLVSFYNNEISEKSEIFDDQFSVERPDGSNFTLKIRSTKLEDSAMYFCARGGLAGDLDNEQFFGPGTRLTVL.

Only a few counts were recorded for this clone. The chain recombines TRBV19 with TRBJ1-5, with 10 bases lining up with TRBD1. Germline V gene lookup returns CDR1 LNHDA and CDR2 SQIVND (reference sequence). The trim removed 3 bases at V and 5 bases at J, leaving 7 bases unmatched. The CDR3 sequence is 16 residues long. The CDR3 DNA sequence: TGTGCCAGTAGTATTCGGGACAGGGGAAGAGATCAGCCCCAGCATTTT. It translates to CASSIRDRGRDQPQHF.